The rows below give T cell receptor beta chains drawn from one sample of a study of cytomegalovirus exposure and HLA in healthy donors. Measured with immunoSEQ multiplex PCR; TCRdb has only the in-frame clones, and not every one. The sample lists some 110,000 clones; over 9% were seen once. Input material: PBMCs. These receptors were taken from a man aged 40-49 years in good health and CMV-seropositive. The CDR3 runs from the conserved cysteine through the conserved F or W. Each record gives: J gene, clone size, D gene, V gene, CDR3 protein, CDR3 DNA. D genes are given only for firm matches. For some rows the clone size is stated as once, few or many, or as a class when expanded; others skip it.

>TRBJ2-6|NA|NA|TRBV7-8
CASSLQANSGANVLTF
TGTGCCAGCAGCTTGCAGGCGAACTCTGGGGCCAACGTCCTGACTTTC
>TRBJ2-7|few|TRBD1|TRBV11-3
CASSKRDSGYEQYF
TGTGCCAGCAGCAAACGGGACAGTGGCTACGAGCAGTACTTC
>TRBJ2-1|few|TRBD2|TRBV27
CASSLLEGSGRGNEQFF
TGTGCCAGCAGTTTGCTTGAGGGTAGCGGGAGAGGTAATGAGCAGTTCTTC
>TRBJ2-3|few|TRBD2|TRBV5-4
CASRPTSDTDTQYF
TGTGCCAGCAGACCCACTAGCGACACAGATACGCAGTATTTT
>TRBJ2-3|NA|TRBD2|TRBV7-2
CASSSERERQYF
TGTGCCAGCAGCTCAGAGCGGGAGCGGCAGTATTTT
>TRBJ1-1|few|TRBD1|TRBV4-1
CASSQPGQGAVEAFF
TGCGCCAGCAGCCAACCGGGACAGGGGGCTGTTGAAGCTTTCTTT
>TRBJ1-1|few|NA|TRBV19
CASSSLWEVDTEAFF
TGTGCCAGTAGTTCCCTTTGGGAGGTGGACACTGAAGCTTTCTTT
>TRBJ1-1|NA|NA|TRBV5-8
CASSPPWQVFTEAFF
TGTGCCAGCAGCCCGCCTTGGCAGGTGTTCACTGAAGCTTTCTTT
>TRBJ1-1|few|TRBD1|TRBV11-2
CASSLDRGDTEAFF
TGTGCCAGCAGCTTAGACAGGGGGGACACTGAAGCTTTCTTT
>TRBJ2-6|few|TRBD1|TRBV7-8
CASSLAGRWAGGSGANVLTF
TGTGCCAGCAGCTTAGCAGGGCGGTGGGCAGGGGGCTCTGGGGCCAACGTCCTGACTTTC
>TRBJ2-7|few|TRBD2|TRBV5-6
CASMGLAGTNEQYF
TGTGCCAGCATGGGACTAGCGGGAACGAACGAGCAGTACTTC
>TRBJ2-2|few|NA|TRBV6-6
CASSYSRENTGELFF
TGTGCCAGCAGTTACTCGAGGGAGAACACCGGGGAGCTGTTTTTT
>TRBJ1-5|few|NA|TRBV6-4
CASSDSRDTTYNQPQHF
TGTGCCAGCAGTGACTCCCGGGACACGACATACAATCAGCCCCAGCATTTT
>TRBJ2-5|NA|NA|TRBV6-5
CASSSGLQETQYF
TGTGCCAGCAGCTCCGGGTTGCAAGAGACCCAGTACTTC
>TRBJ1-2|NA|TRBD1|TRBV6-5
CASSFSGQGASGYTF
TGTGCCAGCAGTTTCTCCGGACAGGGGGCTTCTGGCTACACCTTC
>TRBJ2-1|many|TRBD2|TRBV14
CASSSEFGRAFHNEQFF
TGTGCCAGCAGCTCCGAGTTCGGGAGGGCCTTCCACAATGAGCAGTTCTTC
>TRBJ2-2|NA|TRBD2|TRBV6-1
CASSEGGLAGYTGELFF
TGTGCCAGCAGTGAAGGGGGACTAGCGGGTTACACCGGGGAGCTGTTTTTT
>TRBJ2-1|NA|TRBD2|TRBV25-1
CASSEGGRGRNEQFF
TGTGCCAGCAGTGAGGGGGGGAGAGGTCGGAATGAGCAGTTCTTC
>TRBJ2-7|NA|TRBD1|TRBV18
CASSRGQGNASPYEQYF
TGTGCCAGCTCACGCGGACAGGGCAACGCGAGCCCCTACGAGCAGTACTTC
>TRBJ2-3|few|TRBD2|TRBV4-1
CASTSPGAGDTDTQYF
TGCGCCAGCACCTCCCCCGGAGCGGGGGACACAGATACGCAGTATTTT
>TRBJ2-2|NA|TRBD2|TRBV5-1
CASTRTSGTGELFF
TGCGCCAGTACCCGGACTAGCGGTACCGGGGAGCTGTTTTTT
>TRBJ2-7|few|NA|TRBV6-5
CASRPGQRYEQYF
TGTGCCAGCAGGCCGGGACAACGCTACGAGCAGTACTTC
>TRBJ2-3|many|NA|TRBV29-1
CSVRGGAADTQYF
TGCAGCGTACGCGGGGGCGCCGCAGATACGCAGTATTTT
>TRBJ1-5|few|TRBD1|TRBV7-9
CASSSRGQDQPQHF
TGTGCCAGCAGCTCCAGGGGGCAGGATCAGCCCCAGCATTTT
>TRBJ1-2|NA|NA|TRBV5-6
CASSLYRNPYGYTF
TGTGCCAGCAGCTTATACAGGAACCCCTATGGCTACACCTTC
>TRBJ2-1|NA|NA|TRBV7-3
CASSVDSSSYNEQFF
TGTGCCAGCAGCGTTGACTCGAGCTCCTACAATGAGCAGTTCTTC
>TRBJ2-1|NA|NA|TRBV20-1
CSAREEREFF
TGCAGTGCTAGAGAGGAGCGAGAGTTCTTC
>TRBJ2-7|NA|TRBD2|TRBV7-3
CASSQLAGVRSEQYF
TGTGCCAGCAGCCAACTGGCGGGAGTCCGCTCCGAGCAGTACTTC
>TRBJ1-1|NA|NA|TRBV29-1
CSAAGRLNTEAFF
TGCAGCGCCGCGGGACGTTTGAACACTGAAGCTTTCTTT
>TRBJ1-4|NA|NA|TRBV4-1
CASSGSQTAEKLFF
TGCGCCAGCAGCGGTAGTCAGACTGCAGAAAAACTGTTTTTT
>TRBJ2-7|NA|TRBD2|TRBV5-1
CASSLATSGSGSYEQYF
TGCGCCAGCAGCTTGGCAACTAGCGGGAGTGGCTCCTACGAGCAGTACTTC
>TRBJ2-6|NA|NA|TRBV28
CASSPTLGANVLTF
TGTGCCAGCAGCCCCACTCTCGGGGCCAACGTCCTGACTTTC
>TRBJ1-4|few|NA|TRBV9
CASSVGSNEKLFF
TGTGCCAGCAGCGTAGGCAGTAATGAAAAACTGTTTTTT
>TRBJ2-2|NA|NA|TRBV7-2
CASSTGTSNTGELFF
TGTGCCAGCAGCACCGGGACATCGAACACCGGGGAGCTGTTTTTT
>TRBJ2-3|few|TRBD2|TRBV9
CASSAPLLAGSQDTQYF
TGTGCCAGCAGCGCTCCTCTTCTAGCGGGCTCTCAAGATACGCAGTATTTT
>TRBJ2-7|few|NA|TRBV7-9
CASSLHRDTIYEQYF
TGTGCCAGCAGCTTACACCGGGACACTATCTACGAGCAGTACTTC
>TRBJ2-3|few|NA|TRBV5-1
CASRSVAGTDTQYF
TGCGCCAGCAGGAGCGTGGCGGGCACAGATACGCAGTATTTT
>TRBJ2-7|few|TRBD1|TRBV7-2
CASRYGTALFYEQYF
TGTGCCAGCAGATACGGGACAGCATTGTTCTACGAGCAGTACTTC
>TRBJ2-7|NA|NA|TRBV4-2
CASSGDAAPGHSYEQYF
TGTGCCAGCAGCGGGGACGCGGCCCCGGGACACTCCTACGAGCAGTACTTC
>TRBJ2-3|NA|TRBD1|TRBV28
CASSHGTGPITDTQYF
TGTGCCAGCAGTCACGGGACAGGGCCCATCACAGATACGCAGTATTTT
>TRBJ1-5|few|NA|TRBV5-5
CASSFEQSNQPQHF
TGTGCCAGCAGCTTTGAACAGAGCAATCAGCCCCAGCATTTT
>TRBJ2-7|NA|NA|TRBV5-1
CASSYDNYEQYF
TGCGCCAGCAGCTATGACAACTACGAGCAGTACTTC
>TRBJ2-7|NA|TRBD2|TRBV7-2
CASSTGLAGNYEQYF
TGTGCCAGCAGCACTGGACTAGCGGGAAACTACGAGCAGTACTTC
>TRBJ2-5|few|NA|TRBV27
CASSILGGETQYF
TGTGCCAGCTCGATCTTGGGGGGAGAGACCCAGTACTTC
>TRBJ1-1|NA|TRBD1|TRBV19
CASSANRGGTEAFF
TGTGCCAGTAGTGCAAACAGGGGAGGCACTGAAGCTTTCTTT
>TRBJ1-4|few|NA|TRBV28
CASSGHRKGGNEKLFF
TGTGCCAGCAGTGGGCACAGAAAAGGAGGGAATGAAAAACTGTTTTTT
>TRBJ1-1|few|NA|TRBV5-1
CASSPEGSPTEAFF
TGCGCCAGCAGCCCGGAGGGGTCCCCCACTGAAGCTTTCTTT
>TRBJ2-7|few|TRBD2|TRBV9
CASSETSGRSYEQYF
TGTGCCAGCAGCGAGACTAGCGGTCGCTCCTACGAGCAGTACTTC
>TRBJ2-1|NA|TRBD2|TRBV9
CASSVGGSVKNEQFF
TGTGCCAGCAGCGTAGGCGGGAGCGTTAAAAATGAGCAGTTCTTC
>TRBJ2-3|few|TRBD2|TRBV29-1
CSVHDRAGSGRGTDTQYF
TGCAGCGTTCATGACAGGGCCGGGAGCGGGAGGGGGACAGATACGCAGTATTTT
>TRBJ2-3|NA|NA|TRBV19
CASSINGGAADTQYF
TGTGCCAGTAGTATAAACGGGGGAGCGGCAGATACGCAGTATTTT
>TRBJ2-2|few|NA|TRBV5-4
CASSFAGMNTGELFF
TGTGCCAGCAGCTTCGCGGGTATGAACACCGGGGAGCTGTTTTTT
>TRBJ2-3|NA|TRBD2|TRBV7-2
CASSSGLAGFTDTQYF
TGTGCCAGCAGCTCGGGACTAGCGGGGTTCACAGATACGCAGTATTTT
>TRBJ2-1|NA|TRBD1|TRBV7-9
CASSLEWNRGYNEQFF
TGTGCCAGCAGCTTAGAATGGAACAGGGGATACAATGAGCAGTTCTTC
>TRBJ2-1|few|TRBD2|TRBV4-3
CASSQDRAGGPLDEQFF
TGCGCCAGCAGCCAAGATCGAGCGGGAGGGCCCCTGGATGAGCAGTTCTTC